A selection of T cell receptor beta chains follows, all from one sample in a study of shared clonotypes between healthy human individuals. Profiled with immunoSEQ multiplex PCR; TCRdb holds only in-frame clones, not every one. Of roughly 850,000 clones listed, 90% to 98% are singletons. Sample: naive CD8+ T cells sorted from blood. These receptors came from a man aged 25 to 45 in good health. Both conserved end residues are part of each CDR3. Fields, in order: V gene, D gene, J gene, clone size, CDR3 protein, CDR3 DNA. A D gene is named only where the DNA matches it firmly. Size tells how often a clone was seen (once, few, many) or the class of an expanded clone, and some rows leave it out.

>TRBV29-1|TRBD1|TRBJ2-7|once
CSVEDSGQGASSYEQYF
TGCAGCGTTGAAGATTCGGGACAGGGGGCGAGCTCCTACGAGCAGTACTTC
>TRBV9|TRBD2|TRBJ2-1|.
CASSIVAGVEFREQFF
TGTGCCAGCAGCATTGTAGCGGGAGTCGAATTCCGTGAGCAGTTCTTC
>TRBV6-5|.|TRBJ1-5|.
CASTPGWNQPQHF
TGTGCCAGCACCCCTGGGTGGAATCAGCCCCAGCATTTT
>TRBV2|TRBD1|TRBJ2-7|.
CASSEIRTGQAYEQYF
TGTGCCAGCAGTGAGATCCGTACGGGACAGGCTTACGAGCAGTACTTC
>TRBV7-9|.|TRBJ1-5|.
CASSSDSNQPQHF
TGTGCCAGCAGCTCGGACAGCAATCAGCCCCAGCATTTT
>TRBV7-9|TRBD1|TRBJ2-3|.
CASSSRQGPPSDTQYF
TGTGCCAGCAGCAGTAGACAGGGACCCCCCTCAGATACGCAGTATTTT
>TRBV7-9|.|TRBJ2-1|once
CASSPEPPIHNEQFF
TGTGCCAGCAGCCCAGAGCCACCGATACACAATGAGCAGTTCTTC
>TRBV29-1|TRBD1|TRBJ2-2|.
CSVRQGDTGELFF
TGCAGCGTTCGTCAGGGGGACACCGGGGAGCTGTTTTTT
>TRBV5-5|.|TRBJ1-5|.
CASRKKVSGYQPQHF
TGTGCCAGCAGAAAAAAGGTGTCAGGTTACCAGCCCCAGCATTTT
>TRBV4-3|TRBD1|TRBJ1-3|once
CASSQDTGGDGNTIYF
TGCGCCAGCAGCCAAGATACAGGGGGCGATGGAAACACCATATATTTT
>TRBV11-2|.|TRBJ2-1|.
CASSLIRINEQFF
TGTGCCAGCAGCTTAATAAGGATCAATGAGCAGTTCTTC
>TRBV7-4|TRBD1|TRBJ2-3|once
CASSSLTGGTDTQYF
TGTGCCAGCAGCTCTTTGACAGGGGGCACAGATACGCAGTATTTT
>TRBV7-9|.|TRBJ2-3|.
CASSRFDLDTQYF
TGTGCCAGCAGCCGATTCGACCTTGATACGCAGTATTTT
>TRBV6-1|.|TRBJ2-7|.
CASSESVLVGYEQYF
TGTGCCAGCAGTGAATCGGTCCTTGTGGGCTACGAGCAGTACTTC
>TRBV23-1|.|TRBJ2-7|.
CASSQSSSFPRGVSHEQYF
TGCGCCAGCAGTCAATCCTCAAGTTTTCCCCGTGGGGTGTCTCACGAGCAGTACTTC
>TRBV29-1|TRBD2|TRBJ2-7|.
CSVDGLAGGYEQYF
TGCAGCGTTGACGGGCTAGCGGGCGGCTACGAGCAGTACTTC
>TRBV15|TRBD1|TRBJ1-2|.
CATSRVGQTNYGYTF
TGTGCCACCAGCAGGGTGGGACAGACTAACTATGGCTACACCTTC
>TRBV29-1|.|TRBJ1-2|.
CSVFESANYGYTF
TGCAGCGTTTTCGAATCGGCTAACTATGGCTACACCTTC
>TRBV7-8|.|TRBJ2-3|.
CASSLEILDTQYF
TGTGCCAGCAGCTTGGAGATTCTTGATACGCAGTATTTT
>TRBV28|.|TRBJ2-1|.
CASSERLGPNEQFF
TGTGCCAGCAGCGAGAGACTAGGGCCGAATGAGCAGTTCTTC
>TRBV6-5|.|TRBJ1-1|.
CASSLGEEAFF
TGTGCCAGCAGTTTAGGAGAAGAAGCTTTCTTT
>TRBV6-6|.|TRBJ2-4|.
CALRGEEKNIQYF
TGTGCCTTAAGGGGGGAGGAAAAAAACATTCAGTACTTC
>TRBV27|.|TRBJ2-3|.
CASIASSTDTQYF
TGTGCCAGCATAGCGTCAAGCACAGATACGCAGTATTTT
>TRBV27|.|TRBJ2-7|.
CASSGGPSYEQYF
TGTGCCAGCAGCGGCGGCCCTTCCTACGAGCAGTACTTC
>TRBV27|TRBD2|TRBJ2-3|.
CPRTSEHSGRDTQYF
TGTCCCCGGACTAGCGAACATTCGGGGAGGGATACGCAGTATTTT
>TRBV30|.|TRBJ1-1|.
CAWSNGGNTEAFF
TGTGCCTGGAGTAATGGGGGCAACACTGAAGCTTTCTTT